The clone carrying this T cell receptor (beta chain) has only one observation. The data originate from a study of cytomegalovirus exposure and HLA in healthy donors. The overall study: According to later analysis, the same platform produced the 90 to 150 validation and several hundred first-cohort repertoires.

Repertoires were generated with immunoSEQ multiplex PCR, while TCRdb's copy carries only in-frame clones and drops some. Of about 180,000 clones listed, 85% were seen once; the top ten hold 15% to 20%. The origin of this receptor is a man between 18 and 35 years old in good health and CMV-seropositive. The sample was PBMCs.

Here the CDR3 reads CASRLRLGQQFF. The DNA of the CDR3 is TGTGCCAGCAGGCTACGATTGGGCCAGCAGTTCTTC. The chain joins TRBV28 to TRBJ2-1; D is unresolved. Germline assignment: CDR1 MDHEN and CDR2 SYDVKM. Deletions cut 6 bases from V and 11 bases from J, with 14 bases between. This CDR3 spans 12 amino acids.